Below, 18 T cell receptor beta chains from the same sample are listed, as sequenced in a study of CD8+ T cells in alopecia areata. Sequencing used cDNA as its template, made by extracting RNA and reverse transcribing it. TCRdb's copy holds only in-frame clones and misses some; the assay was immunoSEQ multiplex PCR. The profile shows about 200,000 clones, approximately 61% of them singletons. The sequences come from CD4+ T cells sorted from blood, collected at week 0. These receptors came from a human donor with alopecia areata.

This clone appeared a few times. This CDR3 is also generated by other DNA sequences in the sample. CDR3 sequence (DNA): TGTGCCAGCAGCGTAGGGGACAGTGGAAACACCATATATTTT. It translates to CASSVGDSGNTIYF. The V and J genes are TRBV9 and TRBJ1-3, with 7 bases identical to TRBD1. Per the germline V gene, CDR1 is SGDLS and CDR2 is YYNGEE. The CDR3 sequence is 14 residues long. V lost 0 bases to trimming and J lost 3 bases; unmatched junction nucleotides: 0.

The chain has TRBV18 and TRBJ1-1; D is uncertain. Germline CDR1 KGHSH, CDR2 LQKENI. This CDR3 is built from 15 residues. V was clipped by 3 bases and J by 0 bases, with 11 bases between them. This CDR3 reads CASSPRTVLNTEAFF. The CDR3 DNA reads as TGTGCCAGCTCACCGCGGACGGTCCTGAACACTGAAGCTTTCTTT. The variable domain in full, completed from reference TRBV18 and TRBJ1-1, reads NAGVMQNPRHLVRRRGQEARLRCSPMKGHSHVYWYRQLPEEGLKFMVYLQKENIIDESGMPKERFSAEFPKEGPSILRIQQVVRGDSAAYFCASSPRTVLNTEAFFGQGTRLTVV.

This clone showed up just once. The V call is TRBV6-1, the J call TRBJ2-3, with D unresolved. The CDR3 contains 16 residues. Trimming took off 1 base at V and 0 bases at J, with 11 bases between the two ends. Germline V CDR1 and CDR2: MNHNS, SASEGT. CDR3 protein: CASSEGGYSSTDTQYF. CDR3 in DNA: TGTGCCAGCAGTGAAGGTGGATACTCTAGCACAGATACGCAGTATTTT.

CDR3 loop: CSDRDTSNYGYTF. CDR3 nucleotides: TGCAGCGACCGGGACACCTCTAACTATGGCTACACCTTC. The V and J genes are TRBV29-1 and TRBJ1-2; a weak D match, TRBD1 (6 bases). The CDR3 extends over 13 amino acids. Germline assignment: CDR1 SQVTM and CDR2 ANQGSEA. V lost 7 bases to trimming and J lost 0 bases, with 12 bases between them.

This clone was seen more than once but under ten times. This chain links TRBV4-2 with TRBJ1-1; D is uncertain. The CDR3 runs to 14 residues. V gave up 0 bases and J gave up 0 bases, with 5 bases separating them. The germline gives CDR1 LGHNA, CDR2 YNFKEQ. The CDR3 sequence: CASSQDLVNTEAFF. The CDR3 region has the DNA TGTGCCAGCAGCCAAGATCTGGTGAACACTGAAGCTTTCTTT.

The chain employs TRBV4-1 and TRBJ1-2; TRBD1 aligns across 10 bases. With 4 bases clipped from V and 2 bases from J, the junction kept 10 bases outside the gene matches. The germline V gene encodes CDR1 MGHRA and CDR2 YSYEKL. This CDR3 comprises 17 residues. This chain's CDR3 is CASSPAGQGRKNYGYTF. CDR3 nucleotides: TGCGCCAGCAGCCCCGCGGGACAGGGGAGAAAAAACTATGGCTACACCTTC.

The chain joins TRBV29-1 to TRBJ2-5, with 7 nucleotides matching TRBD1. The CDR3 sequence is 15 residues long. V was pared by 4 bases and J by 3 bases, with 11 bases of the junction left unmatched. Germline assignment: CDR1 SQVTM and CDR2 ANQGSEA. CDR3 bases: TGCAGCGTTGTGAGGGCGGCCGGGACAGAAGAGACCCAGTACTTC. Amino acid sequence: CSVVRAAGTEETQYF.

The CDR3 here is CASRLTSGSYNEQFF. Written as DNA, the CDR3 is TGTGCCAGCAGGCTAACTAGCGGGAGTTACAATGAGCAGTTCTTC. This sequence joins TRBV13 and TRBJ2-1; 11 bases are a match to TRBD2. The CDR3 totals 15 residues. Per germline, CDR1 PRHDT and CDR2 FYEKMQ (reference sequence). The trim removed 6 bases at V and 4 bases at J, leaving 5 bases unmatched.

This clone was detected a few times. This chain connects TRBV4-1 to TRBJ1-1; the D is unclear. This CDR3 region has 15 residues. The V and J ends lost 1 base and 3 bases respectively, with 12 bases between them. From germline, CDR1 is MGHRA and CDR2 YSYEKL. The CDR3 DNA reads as TGCGCCAGCAGCCAAGGCCGGGTGGGGTACACTGAAGCTTTCTTT. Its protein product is CASSQGRVGYTEAFF.

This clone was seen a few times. CDR3 region: CSAKRGGDGSYEQYF. CDR3 DNA sequence: TGCAGCGCCAAACGTGGGGGGGACGGCTCCTACGAGCAGTACTTC. This rearrangement joins TRBV29-1 to TRBJ2-7; 7 nucleotides match TRBD2. This CDR3 is 15 amino acids long. V lost 7 bases to trimming and J lost 0 bases; unmatched junction nucleotides: 12. Germline V lookup: CDR1 SQVTM, CDR2 ANQGSEA.

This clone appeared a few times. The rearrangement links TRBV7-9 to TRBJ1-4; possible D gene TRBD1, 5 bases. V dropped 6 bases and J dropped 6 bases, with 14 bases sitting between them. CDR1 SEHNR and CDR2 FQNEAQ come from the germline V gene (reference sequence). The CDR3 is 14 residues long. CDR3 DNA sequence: TGTGCCAGCAGTTCGCGGGGGGAGGATGAAAAACTGTTTTTT. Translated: CASSSRGEDEKLFF.

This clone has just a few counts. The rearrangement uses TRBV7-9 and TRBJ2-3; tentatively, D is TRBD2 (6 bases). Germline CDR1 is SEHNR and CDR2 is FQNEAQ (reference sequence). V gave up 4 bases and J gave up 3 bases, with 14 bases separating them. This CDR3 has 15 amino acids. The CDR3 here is CASSYGGSPTDTQYF. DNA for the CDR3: TGTGCCAGCAGCTACGGAGGGAGTCCGACAGATACGCAGTATTTT.

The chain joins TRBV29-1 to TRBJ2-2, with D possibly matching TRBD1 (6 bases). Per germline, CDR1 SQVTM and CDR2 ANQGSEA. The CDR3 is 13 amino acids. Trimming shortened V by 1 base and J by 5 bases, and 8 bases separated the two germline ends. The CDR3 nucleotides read TGCAGCGTTGAAGGAGGGGGAACCGGGGAGCTGTTTTTT. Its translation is CSVEGGGTGELFF.

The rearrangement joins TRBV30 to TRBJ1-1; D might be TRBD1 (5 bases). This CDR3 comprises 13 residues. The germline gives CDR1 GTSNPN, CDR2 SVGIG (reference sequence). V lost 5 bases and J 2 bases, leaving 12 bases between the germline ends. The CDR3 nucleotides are TGTGCCTGGTTTACGGGGGAAAACACTGAAGCTTTCTTT. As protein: CAWFTGENTEAFF.

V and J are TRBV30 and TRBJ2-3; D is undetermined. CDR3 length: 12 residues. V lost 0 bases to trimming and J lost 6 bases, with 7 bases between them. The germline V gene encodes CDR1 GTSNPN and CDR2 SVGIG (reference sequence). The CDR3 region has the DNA TGTGCCTGGAGTGTAATCGCGGATACGCAGTATTTT. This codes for CAWSVIADTQYF. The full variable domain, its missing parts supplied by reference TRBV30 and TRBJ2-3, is SQTIHQWPATLVQPVGSPLSLECTVEGTSNPNLYWYRQAAGRGLQLLFYSVGIGQISSEVPQNLSASRPQDRQFILSSKKLLLSDSGFYLCAWSVIADTQYFGPGTRLTVL.

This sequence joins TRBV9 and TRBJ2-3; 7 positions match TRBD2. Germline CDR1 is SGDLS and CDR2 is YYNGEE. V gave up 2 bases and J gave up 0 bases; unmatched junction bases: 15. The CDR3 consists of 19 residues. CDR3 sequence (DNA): TGTGCCAGCAGCGTCGGGTCGGGGGGAATCTACTCTAGCACAGATACGCAGTATTTT. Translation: CASSVGSGGIYSSTDTQYF.

The CDR3 here is CASRPDDRGLSQPQHF. The CDR3 DNA is TGTGCCAGTAGACCCGACGACAGGGGGCTCAGTCAGCCCCAGCATTTT. The chain is built from TRBV19 and TRBJ1-5; TRBD1 matches 10 bases. Germline values: CDR1 LNHDA, CDR2 SQIVND (reference sequence). The CDR3 length is 16 residues. V dropped 6 bases and J dropped 6; count of bases not matched to a gene: 11.

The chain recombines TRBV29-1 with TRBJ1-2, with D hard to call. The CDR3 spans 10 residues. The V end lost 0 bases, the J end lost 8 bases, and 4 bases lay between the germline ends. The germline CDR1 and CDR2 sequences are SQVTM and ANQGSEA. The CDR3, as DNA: TGCAGCGTTGAAGATCAGGGCTACACCTTC. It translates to CSVEDQGYTF.